This entry features one TCR beta chain sequence. What it recognizes is unknown. The data were obtained in a study of cytomegalovirus exposure and HLA in healthy donors. Study-level points and caveats: Generally TCR sequences proved uncommon, though certain public TCRs appeared in numerous donors.

The assay was immunoSEQ multiplex PCR, and TCRdb's table has in-frame clones only and misses some. The sample holds fewer than 250,000 clones; 87% are singletons and the top ten take 2% to 3%. Sequenced sample: PBMCs. The receptor's source is a man aged 18 to 30 in good health and CMV-seronegative.

CDR3: CASSIELAGNTEAFF. The CDR3 nucleotides read TGTGCCAGTAGTATAGAATTAGCCGGGAACACTGAAGCTTTCTTT. The chain combines TRBV19 with TRBJ1-1; D unclear. CDR1 is LNHDA and CDR2 is SQIVND in the germline V gene (reference sequence). The CDR3 consists of 15 residues. Trimming left V 0 bases short and J 1 base short, with 9 bases between. The whole variable domain, filled in from reference TRBV19 and TRBJ1-1, reads DGGITQSPKYLFRKEGQNVTLSCEQNLNHDAMYWYRQDPGQGLRLIYYSQIVNDFQKGDIAEGYSVSREKKESFPLTVTSAQKNPTAFYLCASSIELAGNTEAFFGQGTRLTVV.